What follows are 20 T cell receptor beta chains derived from one specimen sequenced in a study of OX40 agonist ivuxolimab in advanced cancers. Method: immunoSEQ multiplex PCR; TCRdb's copy keeps in-frame clones and lacks some. The sample lists about 73,000 clones, about 90% occurring once. Sequencing used CD4+ or CD8+ T cells sorted from blood, obtained in a trial of the OX40 agonist ivuxolimab. The receptors originated from an adult with an advanced solid tumor such as melanoma, head and neck, liver or kidney cancer.

This clone appeared once. This chain joins TRBV27 and TRBJ1-1; D unclear. This CDR3 has 14 amino acids. The germline gives CDR1 MNHEY, CDR2 SMNVEV (reference sequence). V gave up 0 bases and J gave up 0 bases, with 5 bases separating them. The CDR3 reads CASSLSAVNTEAFF. The DNA of the CDR3 is TGTGCCAGCAGTTTATCGGCAGTGAACACTGAAGCTTTCTTT.

The J gene is TRBJ1-2, the V gene TRBV19, with D possibly matching TRBD1 (5 bases). The ends were cut back, 5 bases at V and 7 bases at J, with 8 bases in the middle. The CDR3 sequence is 11 residues long. Germline V gene lookup returns CDR1 LNHDA and CDR2 SQIVND (reference sequence). The DNA for the CDR3 is TGTGCCAGTAGTTTAGGGGTTGGCTACACCTTC. It is translated as CASSLGVGYTF.

The chain combines TRBV28 with TRBJ1-1; weak D call: TRBD1 (5 bases). This CDR3 contains 13 residues. The germline V and J ends were trimmed by 2 bases and 8 bases, with 12 bases remaining between them. Germline V gene data show CDR1 as MDHEN and CDR2 as SYDVKM. The CDR3 DNA reads TGTGCCAGCAGTTTACTGGCCGGGACGGAAGCTTTCTTT. As protein: CASSLLAGTEAFF.

The CDR3 sequence: CASSFSGTLDEQYF. The CDR3, as DNA: TGTGCCAGCAGCTTTAGCGGGACCCTTGACGAGCAGTACTTC. The chain uses TRBV7-6 and TRBJ2-7; 8 positions match TRBD2. CDR1 and CDR2 from the germline V gene are SGHVS and FNYEAQ. The V gene end was trimmed by 3 bases and the J gene end by 5 bases; junction bases not matched to a gene: 6. This CDR3 contains 14 residues.

V usage is TRBV19 and J usage is TRBJ1-1, with D possibly being TRBD1 (6 bases). The germline V gene has CDR1 LNHDA and CDR2 SQIVND (reference sequence). The V and J ends lost 10 bases and 3 bases respectively, with 15 bases between them. This CDR3 contains 13 residues. The CDR3 loop is CATHTGGHTEAFF. Written as DNA, the CDR3 is TGTGCCACCCACACGGGGGGCCACACTGAAGCTTTCTTT.

The V gene is TRBV19, the J gene TRBJ1-1; 7 nucleotides line up with TRBD1. The trim removed 1 base at V and 1 base at J, leaving 3 bases unmatched. This CDR3 has 15 residues. CDR1 and CDR2 (germline): LNHDA, SQIVND (reference sequence). The CDR3 nucleotides are TGTGCCAGTAGTATAGGGGGGACAGCGAACACTGAAGCTTTCTTT. Protein sequence: CASSIGGTANTEAFF.

This chain uses TRBV5-4 with TRBJ2-7, with no clear D. From germline, CDR1 is SGHNT and CDR2 YYREEE (reference sequence). Deletions cut 4 bases from V and 3 bases from J, with 5 bases between. This CDR3 region has 11 residues. The CDR3 region has the DNA TGTGCCAGCAGCGTCGGCTACGAGCAGTACTTC. It is translated as CASSVGYEQYF.

This chain links TRBV2 with TRBJ1-2, with D tentatively TRBD1 (5 bases). Germline V gene data show CDR1 as SNHLY and CDR2 as FYNNEI. This CDR3 region has 14 residues. V was clipped by 4 bases and J by 5 bases, with 14 bases between them. CDR3 region: CASSVGREGYGYTF. The CDR3 DNA is TGTGCCAGCAGTGTAGGCAGGGAGGGGTATGGCTACACCTTC.

In this sample, this clone turned up a few times. This sequence joins TRBV7-9 and TRBJ1-1; 7 bases are shared with TRBD1. Germline V lookup: CDR1 SEHNR, CDR2 FQNEAQ (reference sequence). CDR3 size: 13 residues. With V trimmed by 1 base and J by 7 bases, 3 bases remained unmatched. CDR3 protein: CASSLGDSREAFF. In DNA form, the CDR3 reads TGTGCCAGCAGCTTAGGGGACAGCCGTGAAGCTTTCTTT.

J is TRBJ2-3 and V is TRBV7-6, with D maybe TRBD2 (6 bases). The germline V gene has CDR1 SGHVS and CDR2 FNYEAQ. The CDR3 has 15 amino acids. V was pared by 1 base and J by 4 bases, with 12 bases between. The CDR3 nucleotides read TGTGCCAGCAGCTTAGAGGCGTGGGAGGCAGATACGCAGTATTTT. Encoded protein: CASSLEAWEADTQYF.

In this sample, this clone turned up a few times. The chain has TRBV10-3 and TRBJ2-7; possible D gene TRBD2, 6 bases. V was trimmed by 8 bases and J by 2 bases, leaving 16 bases between them. In germline, CDR1 is ENHRY, CDR2 SYGVKD. CDR3 size: 14 residues. CDR3 protein: CAIGRGEGAYEQYF. The CDR3 coding sequence is TGTGCCATCGGGCGGGGCGAGGGAGCCTACGAGCAGTACTTC.

J is TRBJ1-2 and V is TRBV29-1, with D uncertain. Deletions cut 3 bases from V and 3 bases from J, with 5 bases between. Per the germline V gene, CDR1 is SQVTM and CDR2 is ANQGSEA. This CDR3 contains 11 residues. CDR3 amino acids: CSVDGDYGYTF. The CDR3 DNA is TGCAGCGTTGACGGTGACTATGGCTACACCTTC. Looking up the rest from reference TRBV29-1 and TRBJ1-2 gives the full variable domain: SAVISQKPSRDICQRGTSLTIQCQVDSQVTMMFWYRQQPGQSLTLIATANQGSEATYESGFVIDKFPISRPNLTFSTLTVSNMSPEDSSIYLCSVDGDYGYTFGSGTRLTVV.

The chain joins TRBV7-2 to TRBJ2-3, with D hard to call. Trimming removed 3 bases from V and 1 base from J, with 8 bases in between. The CDR3 spans 14 residues. Germline V gives CDR1 SGHTA, CDR2 FQGNSA. CDR3 nucleotide sequence: TGTGCCAGCAGCTTTTCCTTTGGCACAGATACGCAGTATTTT. Its protein is CASSFSFGTDTQYF.

This clone has only one observation. This chain links TRBV4-1 with TRBJ1-4, with D possibly matching TRBD1 (5 bases). This CDR3 contains 14 residues. The V end was cut by 7 bases, the J end by 5 bases, with 14 bases between. Germline lookup yields CDR1 MGHRA and CDR2 YSYEKL. The CDR3 is CASTPQANNEKLFF. CDR3 in DNA: TGCGCCAGCACGCCACAGGCGAACAATGAAAAACTGTTTTTT.

This chain joins TRBV27 and TRBJ1-1; D unresolved. The CDR3 contains 14 residues. Trimming shortened V by 3 bases and J by 5 bases, and 13 bases separated the two germline ends. Germline CDR1 MNHEY, CDR2 SMNVEV (reference sequence). The CDR3 sequence is CASSLSGVLTEAFF. CDR3 DNA sequence: TGTGCCAGCAGTTTGTCTGGGGTCTTAACTGAAGCTTTCTTT.

The CDR3 protein is CASSFGQSYEQYF. CDR3 coding DNA: TGTGCCAGCAGTTTTGGTCAATCCTACGAGCAGTACTTC. The chain joins TRBV28 to TRBJ2-7; D not certain. The CDR3 runs to 13 residues. The germline V and J ends were trimmed by 3 bases and 1 base, with 7 bases remaining between them. Germline CDR1 and CDR2: MDHEN and SYDVKM. The whole variable domain, remainder taken from reference TRBV28 and TRBJ2-7, is DVKVTQSSRYLVKRTGEKVFLECVQDMDHENMFWYRQDPGLGLRLIYFSYDVKMKEKGDIPEGYSVSREKKERFSLILESASTNQTSMYLCASSFGQSYEQYFGPGTRLTVT.

This rearrangement joins TRBV28 to TRBJ2-7; TRBD2 might be the D (6 bases). CDR1 is MDHEN and CDR2 is SYDVKM in the germline V gene. V lost 5 bases to trimming and J lost 12 bases, with 23 bases between them. The CDR3 has 14 residues. The CDR3 loop is CASSLRLDGTLPYF. CDR3 coding DNA: TGTGCCAGCAGTCTCCGACTAGACGGCACCCTTCCGTACTTC.

The chain joins TRBV4-1 to TRBJ1-6; D is unclear. The V end lost 7 bases, the J end lost 7 bases, and 11 bases lay between the germline ends. The CDR3 spans 13 residues. The germline V gene has CDR1 MGHRA and CDR2 YSYEKL. The CDR3 spells CASTTRQNSPLHF. The CDR3 coding sequence is TGCGCCAGCACCACACGGCAAAATTCACCCCTCCACTTT.

The V gene is TRBV9, the J gene TRBJ1-4; D is undetermined. Germline-derived CDR1 and CDR2 are SGDLS and YYNGEE. The CDR3 spans 15 residues. Trimming removed 0 bases from V and 6 bases from J, with 12 bases in between. The CDR3 DNA sequence: TGTGCCAGCAGCGTAGGACTGGGTCGGGATGAAAAACTGTTTTTT. This gives the protein CASSVGLGRDEKLFF.

The chain uses TRBV6-1 and TRBJ2-7; D call uncertain. V was cut by 1 base and J by 1 base, with 8 bases left in between. CDR3 size: 14 residues. The germline V gene encodes CDR1 MNHNS and CDR2 SASEGT. CDR3 residues: CASSEGLISYEQYF. For the CDR3, the DNA is TGTGCCAGCAGTGAAGGTCTCATATCCTACGAGCAGTACTTC.